Presented here are 32 T cell receptor beta chains from one specimen sequenced in a study of blood T cell repertoires in COVID-19. Profiling relied on immunoSEQ multiplex PCR, and the TCRdb table lists in-frame clones only, not all of them. The sample includes more than 40,000 clones, 87% of them seen just once. Sequencing was done on a sample of peripheral blood. Every receptor here comes from a human donor in a cohort sampled during active COVID-19.

This chain uses TRBV5-1 with TRBJ1-1, with D perhaps TRBD1 (6 bases). Germline-derived CDR1 and CDR2 are SGHRS and YFSETQ. The CDR3 has 17 amino acids. V gave up 4 bases and J gave up 5 bases, with 24 bases separating them. The CDR3: CASSEGGLTPSGTEAFF. The CDR3 region has the DNA TGCGCCAGCAGCGAGGGGGGGTTGACGCCGTCGGGTACTGAAGCTTTCTTT.

This clone turned up a few times. V and J are TRBV7-2 and TRBJ2-2, with 9 bases matching TRBD1. Germline-derived CDR1 and CDR2 are SGHTA and FQGNSA. This CDR3 is built from 16 residues. V lost 7 bases to trimming and J lost 7 bases; unmatched junction nucleotides: 13. Written as DNA, the CDR3 is TGTGCCAGCAACTCTAGGACCGGGACAGGGAGCGGGGAGCTGTTTTTT. This translates into CASNSRTGTGSGELFF.

The rearrangement links TRBV5-1 to TRBJ1-1; D call uncertain. V lost 0 bases, J lost 1 base, and 7 bases lay in between. Germline CDR1 SGHRS, CDR2 YFSETQ. The CDR3 covers 14 residues. In nucleotides, the CDR3 is TGCGCCAGCAGCTTGGTCCAGGCGAACACTGAAGCTTTCTTT. This codes for CASSLVQANTEAFF.

The V gene is TRBV3-1 (or the pseudogene TRBV3-2), the J gene TRBJ1-3; D is ambiguous. Trimming removed 4 bases at V and 3 bases at J, with 13 bases between. The CDR3 is 15 residues long. Germline V gene data show CDR1 as LGHDT and CDR2 as YNNKEL (reference sequence). The DNA for the CDR3 is TGTGCCAGCAGCCTCGACTCCCTGGGTGGAAACACCATATATTTT. Protein: CASSLDSLGGNTIYF.

V usage is TRBV30 and J usage is TRBJ2-1; a possible D gene is TRBD2 (6 bases). The V and J ends lost 1 base and 0 bases respectively, with 13 bases between them. The length of the CDR3 is 16 residues. Germline CDR1 GTSNPN, CDR2 SVGIG (reference sequence). The CDR3 spells CAWSAGTPSSYNEQFF. CDR3 nucleotide sequence: TGTGCCTGGAGTGCAGGGACTCCGAGCTCCTACAATGAGCAGTTCTTC.

Here the CDR3 DNA reads TGTGCCAGCAGTTATGGTCGAGGCACTGAAGCTTTCTTT. It yields the protein CASSYGRGTEAFF. The rearrangement joins TRBV27 to TRBJ1-1; no reliable D call. This CDR3 is 13 amino acids long. Germline V lookup: CDR1 MNHEY, CDR2 SMNVEV (reference sequence). V gave up 4 bases and J gave up 4 bases, with 10 bases separating them.

The chain links TRBV5-1 to TRBJ2-5; D may be TRBD1 (5 bases). This CDR3 has 14 amino acids. CDR1 and CDR2 from the germline V gene are SGHRS and YFSETQ. Between the trimmed V and J ends, which lost 4 bases and 0 bases, there was a span of 10 bases. The CDR3 protein is CASSSTGYQETQYF. The CDR3 nucleotides read TGCGCCAGCAGCAGCACAGGTTACCAAGAGACCCAGTACTTC.

The chain combines TRBV19 with TRBJ1-1; D is unclear. V was trimmed by 5 bases and J by 4 bases, leaving 14 bases between them. CDR1 and CDR2 (germline): LNHDA, SQIVND (reference sequence). The CDR3 is 14 residues long. In DNA, the CDR3 is TGTGCCAGTAGTTGGTCCGGGGTTGGCACTGAAGCTTTCTTT. Protein: CASSWSGVGTEAFF.

This clone came up a few times. This sequence joins TRBV9 and TRBJ2-3; D not certain. The V end was cut by 3 bases, the J end by 2 bases, with 7 bases between. Germline values: CDR1 SGDLS, CDR2 YYNGEE. This CDR3 is 13 amino acids long. As DNA, the CDR3 is TGTGCCAGCAGCGCCCATTTCACAGATACGCAGTATTTT. Encoded protein: CASSAHFTDTQYF.

The chain couples TRBV7-2 to TRBJ1-1; the D is unclear. Trimming took 5 bases from V and 11 from J, leaving 21 bases between them. The CDR3 covers 14 residues. Germline V lookup: CDR1 SGHTA, CDR2 FQGNSA. The CDR3 DNA follows: TGTGCCAGCAGCCCCCCTGGGCAGCGGCCAGTTGCTTTCTTT. Protein: CASSPPGQRPVAFF. Variable domain in full (rest from reference TRBV7-2 and TRBJ1-1): GAGVSQSPSNKVTEKGKDVELRCDPISGHTALYWYRQSLGQGLEFLIYFQGNSAPDKSGLPSDRFSAERTGGSVSTLTIQRTQQEDSAVYLCASSPPGQRPVAFFGQGTRLTVV.

DNA for the CDR3: TGTGCCAGCAGTTTGGACAGTAACTATGGCTACACCTTC. Its protein is CASSLDSNYGYTF. J is TRBJ1-2 and V is TRBV6-5; TRBD1 might be the D (6 bases). V was pared by 4 bases and J by 1 base, with 7 bases between. This CDR3 spans 13 amino acids. Per germline, CDR1 MNHEY and CDR2 SVGAGI.

The chain combines TRBV5-1 with TRBJ2-6; a possible D gene is TRBD2 (5 bases). CDR3 length: 16 residues. CDR1 and CDR2 (germline): SGHRS, YFSETQ. V was shortened by 6 bases and J by 2 bases, with 15 bases between the two germline ends. This CDR3 is CASKEGSMAGANVLTF. CDR3 nucleotide sequence: TGCGCCAGCAAGGAAGGGAGTATGGCTGGGGCCAACGTCCTGACTTTC.

The chain uses TRBV2 and TRBJ1-2; D gene ambiguous. Trimming shortened V by 7 bases and J by 2 bases, and 17 bases separated the two germline ends. This CDR3 comprises 15 residues. Per the germline V gene, CDR1 is SNHLY and CDR2 is FYNNEI. The CDR3 DNA reads as TGTGCCAGCACCTTGACCCTGACGGAGAACTATGGCTACACCTTC. As protein: CASTLTLTENYGYTF.

The rearrangement links TRBV9 to TRBJ2-3; D not resolved. The V gene's germline CDR1 is SGDLS and CDR2 YYNGEE. V was shortened by 4 bases and J by 3 bases, with 18 bases between the two germline ends. The CDR3 sequence is 16 residues long. The CDR3 spells CASSPDARRRTDTQYF. DNA of the CDR3: TGTGCCAGCAGCCCCGATGCCCGGAGAAGGACAGATACGCAGTATTTT.

The chain uses TRBV7-9 and TRBJ1-2; 10 positions agree with TRBD1. The V segment lost 5 bases and the J segment 6 bases; nucleotides outside the gene matches: 12. Germline V gene lookup returns CDR1 SEHNR and CDR2 FQNEAQ (reference sequence). The CDR3 length is 16 residues. This chain's CDR3 is CASSQRDGTGANGYTF. The CDR3, as DNA: TGTGCCAGCAGCCAACGAGATGGGACAGGGGCCAATGGCTACACCTTC.

The chain links TRBV11-2 to TRBJ2-2; a possible D gene is TRBD2 (6 bases). The CDR3 has 13 residues. Germline lookup yields CDR1 SGHAT and CDR2 FQNNGV. V was pared by 5 bases and J by 7 bases, with 11 bases between. The CDR3 loop reads CASSLGLFGELFF. The DNA of the CDR3 is TGTGCCAGCAGCCTAGGACTATTCGGGGAGCTGTTTTTT.

The chain joins TRBV25-1 to TRBJ2-7, with a tentative D call TRBD1 (6 bases). Per germline, CDR1 MGHDK and CDR2 SYGVNS. The CDR3 covers 11 residues. V dropped 7 bases and J dropped 5 bases, with 9 bases sitting between them. The CDR3 loop is CASIRGNEQYF. In DNA form, the CDR3 reads TGTGCCAGCATTAGGGGGAACGAGCAGTACTTC.

V and J are TRBV6-2 or TRBV6-3 and TRBJ2-2, with 7 positions matching TRBD2. This CDR3 has 15 amino acids. The germline V gene has CDR1 MNHEY and CDR2 SVGEGT. V dropped 4 bases and J dropped 0; count of bases not matched to a gene: 2. The CDR3 coding sequence is TGTGCCAGCAGTTCCGGGGGGACGAACACCGGGGAGCTGTTTTTT. Encoded protein: CASSSGGTNTGELFF.

The chain couples TRBV9 to TRBJ2-3; maybe TRBD2 (6 bases). The germline V gene encodes CDR1 SGDLS and CDR2 YYNGEE. Between the trimmed V and J ends, which lost 4 bases and 3 bases, there was a span of 15 bases. The length of the CDR3 is 15 residues. Here the CDR3 DNA reads TGTGCCAGCAGCCCCTTGGGGGGTCGGACAGATACGCAGTATTTT. This sequence encodes CASSPLGGRTDTQYF.

The V call is TRBV19, the J call TRBJ1-2, with 8 bases lining up with TRBD1. The germline V gene encodes CDR1 LNHDA and CDR2 SQIVND (reference sequence). Trimming took 5 bases from V and 3 from J; bases not matched to a gene: 8. This CDR3 contains 15 residues. The CDR3, as DNA: TGTGCCAGTAGTGCTATCAGGGGGCGAGACTATGGCTACACCTTC. Its translation: CASSAIRGRDYGYTF.

V gene TRBV12-3 or TRBV12-4 combines with J gene TRBJ1-1; a possible D gene is TRBD1 (6 bases). The CDR3 runs to 12 residues. Trimming took 2 bases from V and 11 from J, leaving 12 bases between them. The CDR3 sequence: CASSLKGHWAFF. CDR3 nucleotide sequence: TGTGCCAGCAGTTTAAAGGGACATTGGGCTTTCTTT.

The chain uses TRBV19 and TRBJ2-3, with a weak D call TRBD2 (5 bases). The CDR3 extends over 14 amino acids. CDR1 is LNHDA and CDR2 is SQIVND in the germline V gene (reference sequence). Trimming pared 6 bases from V and 0 bases from J, leaving 10 bases between. As DNA, the CDR3 is TGTGCCAGTAGCTTCGGCGGGAGCACAGATACGCAGTATTTT. Translated, it gives CASSFGGSTDTQYF.

The J gene is TRBJ1-1, the V gene TRBV6-5; 10 bases line up with TRBD1. This CDR3 has 15 amino acids. Losses at the gene ends were 6 bases for V and 2 bases for J; bases not matched to a gene: 6. CDR1 is MNHEY, CDR2 SVGAGI, per germline. CDR3 loop: CASSDRGRPNTEAFF. The CDR3 DNA follows: TGTGCCAGCAGCGACAGGGGGCGGCCAAACACTGAAGCTTTCTTT.

This clone is labeled medium-sized. V is TRBV2 and J is TRBJ1-1; no reliable D call. This CDR3 is 11 amino acids long. Trimming pared 11 bases from V and 1 base from J, leaving 8 bases between. The germline CDR1 and CDR2 sequences are SNHLY and FYNNEI. CDR3 region: CAGVTNTEAFF. In DNA form, the CDR3 reads TGTGCCGGAGTCACGAACACTGAAGCTTTCTTT.

CDR3 amino acids: CASKDGSSGSGTDTQYF. As DNA, the CDR3 is TGCGCCAGCAAAGACGGGTCTAGCGGGAGTGGCACAGATACGCAGTATTTT. J is TRBJ2-3 and V is TRBV5-1; 10 bases are shared with TRBD2. CDR1 and CDR2 (germline): SGHRS, YFSETQ. Unmatched junction bases numbered 11, after V lost 6 bases and J lost 1 base. CDR3 size: 17 residues.

V gene TRBV28 combines with J gene TRBJ1-2, with D unclear. Germline CDR1 is MDHEN and CDR2 is SYDVKM. The length of the CDR3 is 13 residues. V was trimmed by 2 bases and J by 8 bases, leaving 12 bases between them. The CDR3, as DNA: TGTGCCAGCAGTTTAGAGATGGTCAACGGCTACACCTTC. Translation gives CASSLEMVNGYTF.

This sequence joins TRBV9 and TRBJ2-7; D may be TRBD1 (7 bases). The CDR3 is 14 amino acids. CDR1 and CDR2 (germline): SGDLS, YYNGEE. The ends were cut back, 3 bases at V and 0 bases at J, with 10 bases in the middle. The CDR3 region has the DNA TGTGCCAGCAGCGGGCAGGGGGGCTCCTACGAGCAGTACTTC. Protein: CASSGQGGSYEQYF. Filled out from reference TRBV9 and TRBJ2-7, the complete variable domain reads DSGVTQTPKHLITATGQRVTLRCSPRSGDLSVYWYQQSLDQGLQFLIQYYNGEERAKGNILERFSAQQFPDLHSELNLSSLELGDSALYFCASSGQGGSYEQYFGPGTRLTVT.

This chain uses TRBV11-1 with TRBJ2-5; TRBD2 agrees at 7 bases. With V trimmed by 5 bases and J by 1 base, 10 bases remained unmatched. CDR3 length: 16 residues. The germline V gene encodes CDR1 SGHAT and CDR2 FQDESV (reference sequence). The CDR3 is CASSPRSSSGQETQYF. The DNA of the CDR3 is TGTGCCAGCAGCCCCCGGAGCTCTAGCGGCCAAGAGACCCAGTACTTC.

This chain joins TRBV2 and TRBJ2-2; D unclear. Trimming pared 2 bases from V and 6 bases from J, leaving 4 bases between. Germline V gene lookup returns CDR1 SNHLY and CDR2 FYNNEI. CDR3 length: 12 residues. As DNA, the CDR3 is TGTGCCAGCAGTGAAAGCGCCGGGGAGCTGTTTTTT. Protein product: CASSESAGELFF.

This chain connects TRBV9 to TRBJ1-1; a possible D gene is TRBD1 (6 bases). The CDR3 is 13 amino acids. The germline gives CDR1 SGDLS, CDR2 YYNGEE. V was pared by 3 bases and J by 12 bases, with 18 bases between. The CDR3 sequence: CASSGSAGAGTFF. CDR3 DNA sequence: TGTGCCAGCAGCGGATCTGCGGGGGCCGGGACTTTCTTT.

The genes are TRBV25-1 and TRBJ2-7, with 9 positions matching TRBD1. The V and J ends lost 7 bases and 5 bases, in that order; junction bases with no gene match: 9. CDR3 length: 14 residues. The germline gives CDR1 MGHDK, CDR2 SYGVNS. CDR3 sequence (DNA): TGTGCCAGCACTAACCGGGACAGGGACGACGAGCAGTACTTC. Translated: CASTNRDRDDEQYF.

This CDR3 is CASSQDFPGLYEQYF. In nucleotides, the CDR3 is TGCGCCAGCAGCCAAGATTTTCCGGGTCTCTACGAGCAGTACTTC. The J gene is TRBJ2-7, the V gene TRBV4-3; D is ambiguous. The V gene lost 0 bases and the J gene lost 3 bases, with 12 bases spanning the gap. This CDR3 region has 15 residues. The germline gives CDR1 LGHNA, CDR2 YSLEER.